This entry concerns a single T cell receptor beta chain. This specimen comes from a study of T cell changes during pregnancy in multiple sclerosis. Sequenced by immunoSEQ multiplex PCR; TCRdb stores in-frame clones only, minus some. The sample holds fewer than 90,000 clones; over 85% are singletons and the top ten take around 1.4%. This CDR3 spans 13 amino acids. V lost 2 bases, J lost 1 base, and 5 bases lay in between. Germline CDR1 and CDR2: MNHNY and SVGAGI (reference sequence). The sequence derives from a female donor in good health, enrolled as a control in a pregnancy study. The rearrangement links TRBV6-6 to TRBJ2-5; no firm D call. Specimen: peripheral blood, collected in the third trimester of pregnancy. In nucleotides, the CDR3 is TGTGCCAGCAGTTACCCTTCCCAAGAGACCCAGTACTTC. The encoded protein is CASSYPSQETQYF.